Listed below are T cell receptor beta chains from one sample, sequenced in a study of vaccination and CD4 T cells after COVID-19. TCRdb itself ran the PCR reads through MiXCR, one entry per CDR3 protein. The sample contains tens of thousands of distinct CDR3 sequences, approximately 51% of which appear only once. The input for sequencing was CD4+ T cells from blood, taken before SARS-CoV-2 vaccination. These receptors were obtained from a human donor who had recovered from COVID-19. CDR3s include the opening cysteine and the closing phenylalanine or tryptophan. D genes are given only for firm matches. The size of a clone is reported for some rows only, either as once, few or many, or as a class for expanded clones.

D gene	V gene	J gene	clone size	CDR3 protein	CDR3 DNA
TRBD2	TRBV2	TRBJ2-7	once	CASSESSGYTYEQYF	TGTGCCAGCAGTGAATCTAGCGGGTACACCTACGAGCAGTACTTC
NA	TRBV12-3/TRBV12-4	TRBJ1-5	NA	CASSRNHGNQPQHF	TGTGCCAGCAGCCGTAACCATGGCAATCAGCCCCAGCATTTT
NA	TRBV10-3	TRBJ1-5	NA	CAISESLGQPQHF	TGTGCCATCAGTGAGTCACTGGGTCAGCCCCAGCATTTT
NA	TRBV27	TRBJ1-4	NA	CASRDSEKLFF	TGTGCCAGCCGGGATAGTGAAAAACTGTTTTTT
TRBD2	TRBV25-1	TRBJ2-7	NA	CASSPHLAGGYEQYF	TGTGCCAGCAGTCCCCACCTAGCGGGAGGGTACGAGCAGTACTTC
NA	TRBV7-9	TRBJ1-6	NA	CASSLEVQASPLHF	TGTGCCAGCAGCTTAGAGGTCCAGGCTTCACCCCTCCACTTT
NA	TRBV7-8	TRBJ2-1	NA	CASSLDGGNYNEQFF	TGTGCCAGCAGCTTAGACGGCGGAAACTACAATGAGCAGTTCTTC
TRBD2	TRBV20-1	TRBJ2-7	few	CSARPGLAVHSYEQYF	TGCAGTGCTAGACCAGGACTAGCGGTTCACTCCTACGAGCAGTACTTC
NA	TRBV10-3	TRBJ2-5	few	CAISDFADETQYF	TGTGCCATCAGTGACTTTGCAGATGAGACCCAGTACTTC
TRBD1	TRBV10-3	TRBJ2-1	NA	CAISTTGGHNINNEQFF	TGTGCCATCAGTACTACAGGGGGCCACAATATTAACAATGAGCAGTTCTTC
TRBD1	TRBV12-3/TRBV12-4	TRBJ2-5	few	CASSSGQEETQYF	TGTGCCAGCAGCTCCGGACAGGAAGAGACCCAGTACTTC
NA	TRBV6-5	TRBJ2-1	NA	CASSSNEQFF	TGTGCCAGCAGTTCCAATGAGCAGTTCTTC
NA	TRBV2	TRBJ2-7	NA	CASSGLWTDEQYF	TGTGCCAGCAGTGGGCTATGGACTGACGAGCAGTACTTC
TRBD2	TRBV7-9	TRBJ2-1	NA	CASSGGLYEQFF	TGTGCCAGCAGCGGGGGACTATATGAGCAGTTCTTC
NA	TRBV29-1	TRBJ2-7	NA	CSVKESYELYF	TGCAGCGTTAAGGAGTCCTACGAGCTGTACTTC
TRBD2	TRBV14	TRBJ2-7	NA	CASSRGLAGGRSSYEQYF	TGTGCCAGCAGCCGTGGACTAGCGGGAGGGAGGAGCTCCTACGAGCAGTACTTC
NA	TRBV18	TRBJ1-6	few	CASVLKSSYNSPLHF	TGTGCCAGCGTCCTGAAGAGCTCCTATAATTCACCCCTCCACTTT
NA	TRBV7-2	TRBJ2-5	few	CASSFSSMETQYF	TGTGCCAGCAGCTTCTCATCTATGGAGACCCAGTACTTC
NA	TRBV28	TRBJ1-2	few	CASSTPATGANYGYTF	TGTGCCAGCAGTACCCCGGCAACTGGTGCCAACTATGGCTACACCTTC
TRBD1	TRBV19	TRBJ2-4	NA	CASKAGGYSAKNIQYF	TGTGCCAGTAAGGCAGGGGGCTACTCAGCCAAAAACATTCAGTACTTC
TRBD1	TRBV2	TRBJ2-2	NA	CASTRQGSGELFF	TGTGCCAGCACCAGACAGGGATCCGGGGAGCTGTTTTTT
TRBD1	TRBV5-4	TRBJ1-5	few	CASSRQGDTANQPQHF	TGTGCCAGCAGCCGACAGGGGGATACGGCGAATCAGCCCCAGCATTTT